The next 9 T cell receptor beta chains were all read from a single sample in a study of blood T cell repertoires in COVID-19. TCRdb's copy holds only in-frame clones and misses some; the assay was immunoSEQ multiplex PCR. The repertoire holds hundreds of thousands of clones, approximately 79% seen once, with approximately 4.9% in the top ten. The sample was peripheral blood. The receptors stem from a woman older than 75 with active or convalescent COVID-19.

The chain uses TRBV3-1 (or the pseudogene TRBV3-2) and TRBJ2-7; 7 nucleotides match TRBD1. Germline V gene data show CDR1 as LGHDT and CDR2 as YNNKEL (reference sequence). The CDR3 contains 16 residues. Trimming took 4 bases from V and 0 from J; bases not matched to a gene: 9. CDR3: CASSPTWTGTSYEQYF. CDR3 DNA sequence: TGTGCCAGCAGCCCGACTTGGACAGGCACCTCCTACGAGCAGTACTTC.

The chain combines TRBV5-1 with TRBJ2-2; D unclear. Germline V gene data show CDR1 as SGHRS and CDR2 as YFSETQ. The CDR3 is made up of 15 amino acids. V was pared by 2 bases and J by 0 bases, with 8 bases between. CDR3 region: CASSFHMSNTGELFF. In DNA form, the CDR3 reads TGCGCCAGCAGCTTTCACATGTCGAACACCGGGGAGCTGTTTTTT.

The chain links TRBV30 to TRBJ2-5; 7 bases map to TRBD2. The germline V gene has CDR1 GTSNPN and CDR2 SVGIG (reference sequence). The CDR3 length is 14 residues. J was trimmed by 5 bases and V by 0 bases; bases with no gene match: 6. This chain's CDR3 is CAWSVRGVGETQYF. DNA of the CDR3: TGTGCCTGGAGTGTACGGGGGGTTGGGGAGACCCAGTACTTC.

CDR3 DNA sequence: TGTGCCAGCAGTCCGGGGGGGACGGGCAATCAGCCCCAGCATTTT. Translation gives CASSPGGTGNQPQHF. V gene TRBV28 combines with J gene TRBJ1-5; the D gene is possibly TRBD1 (5 bases). This CDR3 has 15 residues. The V and J ends lost 5 bases and 2 bases respectively, with 13 bases between them. Germline assignment: CDR1 MDHEN and CDR2 SYDVKM.

The V gene is TRBV5-8, the J gene TRBJ1-5; the match to TRBD1 covers 7 bases. The CDR3 is 15 amino acids. Losses at the gene ends were 4 bases for V and 1 base for J; bases not matched to a gene: 5. Germline assignment: CDR1 SGHTS and CDR2 YDEGEE. The CDR3 loop reads CASSAGTVSNQPQHF. As DNA, the CDR3 is TGTGCCAGCAGCGCGGGGACAGTGAGCAATCAGCCCCAGCATTTT.

This clone came up once. This sequence joins TRBV5-1 and TRBJ2-5; TRBD1 might be the D (5 bases). The CDR3 contains 14 residues. Trimming removed 4 bases from V and 4 bases from J, with 14 bases in between. Germline V gene lookup returns CDR1 SGHRS and CDR2 YFSETQ. The CDR3 reads CASSAGLRSETQYF. The DNA of the CDR3 is TGCGCCAGCAGCGCAGGGCTAAGATCAGAGACCCAGTACTTC.

This clone was counted once. The chain uses TRBV10-2 and TRBJ1-6; 7 bases are a match to TRBD1. The CDR3 extends over 15 amino acids. The trim removed 8 bases at V and 14 bases at J, leaving 18 bases unmatched. Looked up from germline, CDR1 is WSHSY and CDR2 is SAAADI. Here the CDR3 DNA reads TGCGCCAGCGCCCCCCGGGACAGCCGGAGAGGAGCCCTCCACTTT. It translates to CASAPRDSRRGALHF.

Only one count was recorded for this clone. The rearrangement joins TRBV7-9 to TRBJ2-3; 13 bases are shared with TRBD2. Germline CDR1 reads SEHNR; CDR2 reads FQNEAQ (reference sequence). There are 16 residues in the CDR3. V lost 5 bases to trimming and J lost 2 bases; unmatched junction nucleotides: 4. The CDR3 loop is CASSTTSGGITDTQYF. The CDR3 DNA follows: TGTGCCAGCAGCACGACTAGCGGGGGGATCACAGATACGCAGTATTTT.

V gene TRBV28 combines with J gene TRBJ2-7; possible D gene TRBD2, 5 bases. Germline-derived CDR1 and CDR2 are MDHEN and SYDVKM. Between the trimmed V and J ends, which lost 5 bases and 3 bases, there was a span of 23 bases. This CDR3 is 17 amino acids long. CDR3 protein: CASSERWEQHFNYEQYF. CDR3 bases: TGTGCCAGCAGTGAGAGATGGGAGCAGCACTTCAACTACGAGCAGTACTTC.